The source of this T cell receptor beta chain is a study of T cells in women clearing cervical HPV infection. Across the whole study: With HLA typing for only a few women, HLA confounding remains possible.

CDR3 length: 17 amino acids. CDR1 and CDR2 (germline): DFQATT, SNEGSKA (reference sequence). Trimming took 5 bases from V and 0 from J, leaving 21 bases between them. Details on this clone: The CDR3 goes on 3 residues after the read ends, and that part is filled in from the germline J gene.

Sequencing used immunoSEQ multiplex PCR; TCRdb keeps in-frame clones, though not all of them. In total, the table holds roughly 30,000 clones. Sample: blood buffy coat. The sequence was collected from a woman aged 18 to 75 with a cervical HPV16 infection that either progressed to CIN3+ or cleared (not recorded which). The genes are TRBV20-1 and TRBJ2-3; D is unclear. The sequenced part of the CDR3 DNA is TGCAGTGCTCTCAACCCGACCGACAAGCTAAGCACAGATACG. Its protein is CSALNPTDKLSTDT. The whole CDR3 reads CSALNPTDKLSTDTQYF.